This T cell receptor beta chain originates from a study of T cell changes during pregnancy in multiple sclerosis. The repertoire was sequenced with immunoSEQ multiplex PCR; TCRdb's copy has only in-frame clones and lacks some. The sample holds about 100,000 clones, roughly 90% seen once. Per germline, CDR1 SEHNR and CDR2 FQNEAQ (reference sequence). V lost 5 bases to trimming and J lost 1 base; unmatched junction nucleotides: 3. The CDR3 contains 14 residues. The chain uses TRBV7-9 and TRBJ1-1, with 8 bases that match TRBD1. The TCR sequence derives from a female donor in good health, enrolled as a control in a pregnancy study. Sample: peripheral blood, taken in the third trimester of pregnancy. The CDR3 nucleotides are TGTGCCAGCAGCGACGACAGGGGGAACACTGAAGCTTTCTTT. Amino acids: CASSDDRGNTEAFF.